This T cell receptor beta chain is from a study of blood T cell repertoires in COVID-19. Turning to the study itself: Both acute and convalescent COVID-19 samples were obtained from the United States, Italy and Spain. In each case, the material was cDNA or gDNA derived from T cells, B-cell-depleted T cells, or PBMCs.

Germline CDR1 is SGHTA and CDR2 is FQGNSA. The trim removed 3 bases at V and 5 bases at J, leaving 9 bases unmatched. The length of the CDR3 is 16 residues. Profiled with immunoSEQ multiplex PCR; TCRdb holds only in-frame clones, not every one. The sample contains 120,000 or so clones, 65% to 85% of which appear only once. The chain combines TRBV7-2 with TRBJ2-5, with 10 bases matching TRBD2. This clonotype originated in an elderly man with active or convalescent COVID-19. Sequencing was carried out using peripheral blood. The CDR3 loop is CASSLGVLAGEETQYF. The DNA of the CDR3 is TGTGCCAGCAGCTTGGGGGTCCTAGCGGGGGAGGAGACCCAGTACTTC.